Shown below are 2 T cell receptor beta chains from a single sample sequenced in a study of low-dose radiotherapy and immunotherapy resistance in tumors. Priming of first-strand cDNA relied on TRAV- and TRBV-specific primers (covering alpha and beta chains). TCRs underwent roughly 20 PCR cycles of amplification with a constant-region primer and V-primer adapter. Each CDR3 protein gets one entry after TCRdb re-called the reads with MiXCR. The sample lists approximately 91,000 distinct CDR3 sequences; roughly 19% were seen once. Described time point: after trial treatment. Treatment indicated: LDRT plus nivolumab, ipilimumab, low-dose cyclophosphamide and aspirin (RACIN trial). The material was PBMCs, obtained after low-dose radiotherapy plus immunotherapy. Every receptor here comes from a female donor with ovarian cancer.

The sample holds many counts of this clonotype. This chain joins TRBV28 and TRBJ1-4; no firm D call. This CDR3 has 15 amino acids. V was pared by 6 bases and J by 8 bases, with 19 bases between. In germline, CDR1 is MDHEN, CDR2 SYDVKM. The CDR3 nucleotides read TGTGCCAGCAGCCTGGCCCGGTTCGGGAGGGAAAAACTGTTTTTT. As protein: CASSLARFGREKLFF.

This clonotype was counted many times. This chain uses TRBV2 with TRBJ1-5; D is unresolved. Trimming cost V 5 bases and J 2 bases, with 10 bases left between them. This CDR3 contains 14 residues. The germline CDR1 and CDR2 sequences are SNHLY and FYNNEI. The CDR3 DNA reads TGTGCCAGCAGTTCCGACCAGGGCAATCAGCCCCAGCATTTT. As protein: CASSSDQGNQPQHF.